The sequence of this T cell receptor beta chain was determined in a study of CD8+ T cells in alopecia areata. The CDR3 consists of 14 residues. Per germline, CDR1 SEHNR and CDR2 FQNEAQ (reference sequence). The ends lost 4 bases at V and 5 bases at J; junction bases unmatched: 7. Extracted from the samples, RNA was reverse transcribed into cDNA to serve as the sequencing template. The data were produced by immunoSEQ multiplex PCR, yet TCRdb's version contains in-frame clones alone and is incomplete. Among approximately 170,000 clones listed, 55% to 75% were seen once. The treatment was: oral pan-JAK inhibitor, 5-10 mg twice daily.

The receptor comes from a human donor with alopecia areata. The chain carries TRBV7-9 and TRBJ1-2; 7 nucleotides agree with TRBD1. The sequenced sample was CD4+ T cells sorted from blood, obtained at week 24, from a patient treated with tofacitinib. CDR3 coding DNA: TGTGCCAGCAGCTCCCACAGGGGAAAATATGGCTACACCTTC. Residues: CASSSHRGKYGYTF.